This T cell receptor (beta chain) is from a study of blood T cell repertoires in COVID-19 (dated by TCRdb to the early 2020s). Looking at the study overall: Samples covering the acute and convalescent phases of COVID-19 were provided by collaborators in the United States, Italy and Spain. Samples came from the ongoing ImmuneRACE study (first 160 participants) plus 1,254 subjects from 6 global collaborators. Sample metadata almost always included a de-identified subject ID, COVID-19 status, age in years and sex. The repertoires were released in a freely available public database intended as a resource for research on the immune response to SARS-CoV-2. Where available, HLA class I and class II types were obtained from metadata supplied by the sample provider rather than from assay-based typing. Subjects who had been exposed to COVID-19, were actively infected with it, or had recovered from it provided the deeply sampled blood TCRbeta repertoires that made up the dataset. The material from the prospective study consisted of cDNA or gDNA derived from T cells, B-cell-depleted T cells, or PBMCs.

Including the terminal cysteine and phenylalanine, the CDR3 comprises 15 residues. Only CDR3 DNA is held: 45 bases, read in frame from base 1. Unmatched junction bases come to 4, with V trimmed by 6 bases and J by 0 bases. The germline V gene (reference sequence) specifies LNHDA as CDR1 and SQIVND as CDR2. What the authors observed across the whole study: The amount of clinical and demographic metadata varied by source and participant and was provided uncurated.

The immunoSEQ Assay, a bias-controlled multiplex PCR, was used to amplify TCRbeta CDR3 regions from genomic DNA. In the paper's pipeline: The number of nucleated cells in each sample was estimated from the amplification of reference gene primers within the assay. To quantify the absolute abundance of each unique TCRbeta CDR3 rearrangement, sequence reads were collapsed and filtered. For each sample, productive Simpson clonality was calculated by taking the square root of Simpson's diversity index across productive rearrangements. TCRdb stores this immuneACCESS table with in-frame sequences only. Part of the clones is absent; in the studies checked, under half of the shortfall reflects unresolved V genes, and no reason is known for the rest. The V and J calls and clone size were taken over from that table, and D and trimming were inferred from the DNA. This sample is represented by roughly 340,000 clones; more than 80% of them were singletons. Approximately 1% of the sample comes from the top ten.

For this clone: It has no known antigen specificity. No per-base quality is available; no much larger clone lies one base away.

Enrolling through a virtual design, the prospective study's participants ranged in age from roughly 18 to 90 years and lived across approximately 25 United States geographic areas. Cohort assignment in the prospective study relied on participant-reported clinical history from a screening survey and a study questionnaire. For ImmuneRACE Cohort 3, a participant was defined as recovered based on two consecutive negative NP/OP PCR tests, clearance by a healthcare professional, or resolution of symptoms. In the prospective study, whole blood, serum and a nasopharyngeal or oropharyngeal swab were collected from each participant by mobile phlebotomists. Prospective study participants could optionally give additional blood draws and questionnaires over an approximately 2-month period. Prospective study blood samples were shipped either frozen or at room temperature before DNA extraction.

This sequence originates from a man younger than 35 who had recovered from COVID-19. The specimen sequenced was PBMCs or T cells enriched from blood (not recorded which). The rearranged chain carries TRBV19 and TRBJ2-3; 9 nucleotides in the junction match TRBD2. The CDR3 reads as follows: CASRTLAGSTDTQYF. The DNA sequence is as follows: TGTGCCAGTAGAACCCTAGCGGGGAGCACAGATACGCAGTATTTT.